Listed below are T cell receptor beta chains from one sample, sequenced in a study of CD8+ T cells in alopecia areata. The method was immunoSEQ multiplex PCR; TCRdb's version includes in-frame clones alone and lacks a portion of them. Of 80,000 to 100,000 clones in the sample, approximately 42% were seen once. The sequenced sample was CD4+ T cells sorted from blood. Source of these receptors: a human donor with alopecia areata. Each CDR3 is given with its conserved first and last residue. D genes are given only for firm matches. Size is stated for part of the rows, as once, few or many counts, or as a class when the clone is expanded.

J	V	D	size	CDR3	DNA
TRBJ1-5	TRBV6-5	.	.	CASSPGDRQPQHF	TGTGCCAGCAGCCCAGGGGATCGTCAGCCCCAGCATTTT
TRBJ2-1	TRBV30	TRBD2	.	CAWSGGGNEQFF	TGTGCCTGGAGCGGGGGGGGTAATGAGCAGTTCTTC
TRBJ2-7	TRBV29-1	.	.	CSATPAATGTRSGQYF	TGCAGCGCTACCCCCGCTGCTACCGGAACAAGGTCGGGGCAGTACTTC
TRBJ2-6	TRBV4-1	.	few	CASSPDISSGANVLTF	TGCGCCAGCAGCCCCGATATTAGTTCTGGGGCCAACGTCCTGACTTTC
TRBJ2-7	TRBV29-1	.	.	CSVWASGTYERYF	.
TRBJ2-2	TRBV18	.	few	CASSPRTGELFF	TGTGCCAGCTCACCAAGGACGGGGGAGCTGTTTTTT
TRBJ2-1	TRBV30	.	.	CAGTLSREQFF	TGTGCCGGGACTCTATCTAGGGAGCAGTTCTTC
TRBJ2-7	TRBV18	.	.	CASSPLPRAYEQYF	TGTGCCAGCTCACCGTTACCCAGGGCCTACGAGCAGTACTTC
TRBJ2-3	TRBV6-1	.	.	CASSGPSTDTQYF	TGTGCCAGCAGTGGACCCAGCACAGATACGCAGTATTTT
TRBJ2-3	TRBV7-3	.	few	CASSPSGRTDTQYF	TGTGCCAGCAGCCCCAGCGGTCGCACAGATACGCAGTATTTT
TRBJ1-2	TRBV20-1	.	.	CSATGTSGYTF	TGCAGTGCTACGGGGACATCCGGCTACACCTTC
TRBJ2-5	TRBV4-3	TRBD1	few	CASSQDGGQGQETQYF	TGCGCCAGCAGCCAAGATGGAGGACAGGGACAAGAGACCCAGTACTTC
TRBJ2-5	TRBV6-5	.	few	CASSYSIQETQYF	TGTGCCAGCAGTTACTCGATACAGGAGACCCAGTACTTC
TRBJ2-7	TRBV4-3	.	.	CASSQDPRLYVQYF	TGCGCCAGCAGCCAAGATCCCCGGCTATACGTGCAGTACTTC
TRBJ1-4	TRBV4-1	.	.	CASSLGPVEKLFF	TGCGCCAGCAGCCTTGGCCCAGTGGAAAAACTGTTTTTT
TRBJ2-7	TRBV29-1	.	.	CSVEASEGLHEQYF	TGCAGCGTTGAAGCCTCTGAGGGCCTCCACGAGCAGTACTTC
TRBJ2-3	TRBV4-2	TRBD1	few	CASSRDGTESTDTQYF	TGTGCCAGCAGCCGAGATGGGACAGAGAGCACAGATACGCAGTATTTT
TRBJ2-1	TRBV10-3	.	.	CAISTRSTYNEQFF	TGTGCCATCTCGACTAGATCAACCTACAATGAGCAGTTCTTC
TRBJ2-3	TRBV7-8	.	.	CASSLVQGSPSTDTQYF	TGTGCCAGCAGCTTAGTTCAGGGTTCGCCTAGCACAGATACGCAGTATTTT
TRBJ2-1	TRBV9	.	.	CASSVGVGLYEQFF	TGTGCCAGCAGCGTCGGGGTAGGATTATATGAGCAGTTCTTC
TRBJ2-7	TRBV7-2	.	.	CASSLTRYEQYF	TGTGCCAGCAGCCTGACACGTTACGAGCAGTACTTC
TRBJ2-2	TRBV5-1	.	few	CASSLASLNTGELFF	TGCGCCAGCAGCTTGGCCAGCCTCAATACCGGGGAGCTGTTTTTT
TRBJ2-1	TRBV5-1	TRBD1	.	CASSSGQNYNEQFF	TGCGCCAGCAGCTCGGGACAGAATTACAATGAGCAGTTCTTC